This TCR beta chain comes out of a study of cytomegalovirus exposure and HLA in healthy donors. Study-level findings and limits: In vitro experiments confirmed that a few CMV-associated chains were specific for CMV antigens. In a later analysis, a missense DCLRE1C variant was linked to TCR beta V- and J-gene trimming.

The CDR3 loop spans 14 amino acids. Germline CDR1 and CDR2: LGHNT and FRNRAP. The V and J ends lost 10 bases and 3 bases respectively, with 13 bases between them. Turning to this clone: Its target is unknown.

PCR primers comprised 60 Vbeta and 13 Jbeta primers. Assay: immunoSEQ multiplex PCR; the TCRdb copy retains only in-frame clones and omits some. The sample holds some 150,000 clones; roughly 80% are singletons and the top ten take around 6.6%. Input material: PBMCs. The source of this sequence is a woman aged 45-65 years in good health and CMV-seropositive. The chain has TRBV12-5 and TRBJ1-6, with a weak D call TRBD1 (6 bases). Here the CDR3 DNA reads TGTGCTAAGAAACAGGGTAACTATAATTCACCCCTCCACTTT. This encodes CAKKQGNYNSPLHF.